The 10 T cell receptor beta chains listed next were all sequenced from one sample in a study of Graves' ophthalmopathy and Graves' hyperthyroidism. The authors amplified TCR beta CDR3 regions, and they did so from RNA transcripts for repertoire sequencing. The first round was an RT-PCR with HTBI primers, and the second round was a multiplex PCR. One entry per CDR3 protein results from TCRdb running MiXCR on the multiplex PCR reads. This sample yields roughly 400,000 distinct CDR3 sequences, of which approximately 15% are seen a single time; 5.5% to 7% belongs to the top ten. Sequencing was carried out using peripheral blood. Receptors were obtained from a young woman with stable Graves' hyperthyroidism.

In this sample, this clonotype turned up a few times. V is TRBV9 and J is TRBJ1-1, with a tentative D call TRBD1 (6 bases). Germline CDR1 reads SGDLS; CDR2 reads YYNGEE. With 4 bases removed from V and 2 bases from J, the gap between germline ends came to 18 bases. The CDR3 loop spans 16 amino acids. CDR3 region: CASSTLGGGANTEAFF. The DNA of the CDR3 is TGTGCCAGCAGCACTCTAGGTGGGGGGGCTAACACTGAAGCTTTCTTT.

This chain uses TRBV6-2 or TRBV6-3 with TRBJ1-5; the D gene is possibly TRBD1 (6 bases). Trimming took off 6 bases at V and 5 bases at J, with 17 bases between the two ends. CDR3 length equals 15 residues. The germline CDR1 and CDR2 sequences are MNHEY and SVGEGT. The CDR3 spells CASSKQGSRDQPQHF. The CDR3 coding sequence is TGTGCCAGCAGCAAACAGGGTTCGAGAGATCAGCCCCAGCATTTT.

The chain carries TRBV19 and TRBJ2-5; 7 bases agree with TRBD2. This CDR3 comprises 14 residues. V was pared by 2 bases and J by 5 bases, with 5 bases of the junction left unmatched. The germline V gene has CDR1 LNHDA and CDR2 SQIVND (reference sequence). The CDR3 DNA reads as TGTGCCAGTAGTATAACCGGGGGAGGGGAGACCCAGTACTTC. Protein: CASSITGGGETQYF.

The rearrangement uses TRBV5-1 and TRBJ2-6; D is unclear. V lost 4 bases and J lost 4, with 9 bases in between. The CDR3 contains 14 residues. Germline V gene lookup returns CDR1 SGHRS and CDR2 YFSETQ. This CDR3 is CASSTRRGANVLTF. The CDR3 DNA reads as TGCGCCAGCAGCACGAGGAGAGGGGCCAACGTCCTGACTTTC.

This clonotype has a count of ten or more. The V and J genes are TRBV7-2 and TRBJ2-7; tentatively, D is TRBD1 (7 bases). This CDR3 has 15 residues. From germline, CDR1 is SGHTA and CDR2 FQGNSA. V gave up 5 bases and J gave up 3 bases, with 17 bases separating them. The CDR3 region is CASSRQGGEFYEQYF. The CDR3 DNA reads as TGTGCCAGCAGCCGGCAGGGGGGAGAGTTCTACGAGCAGTACTTC. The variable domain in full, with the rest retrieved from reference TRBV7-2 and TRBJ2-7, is GAGVSQSPSNKVTEKGKDVELRCDPISGHTALYWYRQSLGQGLEFLIYFQGNSAPDKSGLPSDRFSAERTGGSVSTLTIQRTQQEDSAVYLCASSRQGGEFYEQYFGPGTRLTVT.

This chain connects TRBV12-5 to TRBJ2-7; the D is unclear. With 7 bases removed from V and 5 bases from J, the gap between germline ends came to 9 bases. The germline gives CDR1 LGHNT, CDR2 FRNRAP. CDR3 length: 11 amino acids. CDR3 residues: CASAQSHEQYF. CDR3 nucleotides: TGTGCTAGTGCCCAGAGTCACGAGCAGTACTTC.

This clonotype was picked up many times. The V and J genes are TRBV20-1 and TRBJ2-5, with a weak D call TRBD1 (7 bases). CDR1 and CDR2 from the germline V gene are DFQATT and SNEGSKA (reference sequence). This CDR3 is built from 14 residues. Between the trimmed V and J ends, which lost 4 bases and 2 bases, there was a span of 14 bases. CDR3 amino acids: CSATPAGQQETQYF. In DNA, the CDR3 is TGCAGTGCTACCCCTGCGGGACAGCAAGAGACCCAGTACTTC.

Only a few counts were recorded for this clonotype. The CDR3 DNA sequence: TGTGCCAGCAGCTTAGCTTCGCGACTGAGCACAGATACGCAGTATTTT. This gives the protein CASSLASRLSTDTQYF. The J gene is TRBJ2-3, the V gene TRBV7-2; D is unclear. CDR3 length: 16 amino acids. V was cut by 0 bases and J by 0 bases, with 10 bases left in between. Germline assignment: CDR1 SGHTA and CDR2 FQGNSA.

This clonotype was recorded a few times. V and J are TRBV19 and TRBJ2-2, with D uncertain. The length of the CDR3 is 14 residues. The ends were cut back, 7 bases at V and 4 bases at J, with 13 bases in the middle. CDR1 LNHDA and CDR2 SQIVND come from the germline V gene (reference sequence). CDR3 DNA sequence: TGTGCCAGTACTCCCCTCTCGGTCACCGGGGAGCTGTTTTTT. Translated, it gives CASTPLSVTGELFF.

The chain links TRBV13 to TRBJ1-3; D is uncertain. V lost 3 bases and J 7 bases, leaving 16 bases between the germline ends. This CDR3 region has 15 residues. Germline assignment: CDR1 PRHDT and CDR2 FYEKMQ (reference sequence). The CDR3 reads CASSFNLAAGNTIYF. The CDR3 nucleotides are TGTGCCAGCAGCTTTAACCTCGCGGCGGGCAACACCATATATTTT. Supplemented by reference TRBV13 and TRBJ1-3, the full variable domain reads AAGVIQSPRHLIKEKRETATLKCYPIPRHDTVYWYQQGPGQDPQFLISFYEKMQSDKGSIPDRFSAQQFSDYHSELNMSSLELGDSALYFCASSFNLAAGNTIYFGEGSWLTVV.